Listed below are T cell receptor beta chains from one sample, sequenced in a study of T cell responses to AZD1222 COVID-19 vaccine. The table came from immunoSEQ multiplex PCR; TCRdb's copy has only in-frame clones and leaves some out. The sample carries 150,000 to 200,000 clones, around 92% recorded once. The starting material was peripheral blood, obtained on day 0 of AZD1222 vaccination. All receptors come from an adult in good health. The CDR3 runs from the conserved cysteine through the conserved F or W.

V gene: TRBV19
J gene: TRBJ2-2
CDR3 protein: CASSIMAGYTGELFF

V gene: TRBV3-1/TRBV3-2
J gene: TRBJ1-2
CDR3 protein: CASSQSAVDYGYTF

V gene: TRBV6-1
J gene: TRBJ1-5
CDR3 protein: CASSEGRGIRNQPQHF

V gene: TRBV6-5
J gene: TRBJ2-2
CDR3 protein: CATRQGLDTGELFF

V gene: TRBV9
J gene: TRBJ2-4
CDR3 protein: CASSVGLFSPTGSKNIQYF

V gene: TRBV28
J gene: TRBJ1-3
CDR3 protein: CASRSSGNTIYF

V gene: TRBV11-2
J gene: TRBJ1-5
CDR3 protein: CASSLEGWRPQHF

V gene: TRBV7-9
J gene: TRBJ1-1
CDR3 protein: CASSSDRSGNTEAFF

V gene: TRBV18
J gene: TRBJ1-1
CDR3 protein: CASSPQGATTEAFF

V gene: TRBV6-5
J gene: TRBJ2-2
CDR3 protein: CASSYQTPNTGELFF

V gene: TRBV13
J gene: TRBJ1-5
CDR3 protein: CASSLALGTGGNQPQHF

V gene: TRBV5-6
J gene: TRBJ1-2
CDR3 protein: CASSLRQGDGYTF

V gene: TRBV19
J gene: TRBJ1-6
CDR3 protein: CASSAVPDSPLHF

V gene: TRBV24-1
J gene: TRBJ2-5
CDR3 protein: CATSSRETQYF

V gene: TRBV10-3
J gene: TRBJ2-7
CDR3 protein: CAIRPAGTVLNEQYF

V gene: TRBV21-1
J gene: TRBJ2-7
CDR3 protein: CASSKAVGPAGNEQYF

V gene: TRBV27
J gene: TRBJ1-1
CDR3 protein: CASSLSGGVGEAFF

V gene: TRBV12-3/TRBV12-4
J gene: TRBJ1-2
CDR3 protein: CATIARGPYGYTF

V gene: TRBV4-1
J gene: TRBJ2-7
CDR3 protein: CASSQAGFNEQYF

V gene: TRBV14
J gene: TRBJ2-1
CDR3 protein: CASSQVRANEQFF

V gene: TRBV2
J gene: TRBJ1-4
CDR3 protein: CASRLTGGNEKLFF

V gene: TRBV13
J gene: TRBJ2-5
CDR3 protein: CASSDRTSGALQETQYF

V gene: TRBV5-1
J gene: TRBJ1-4
CDR3 protein: CASSRDANEKLFF

V gene: TRBV5-1
J gene: TRBJ2-1
CDR3 protein: CASSLQRGHNEQFF

V gene: TRBV9
J gene: TRBJ1-1
CDR3 protein: CASSVAVHNTEAFF

V gene: TRBV11-1
J gene: TRBJ2-1
CDR3 protein: CASSAGQGIDEQFF

V gene: TRBV29-1
J gene: TRBJ2-3
CDR3 protein: CSVGLAGRSTDTQYF

V gene: TRBV4-1
J gene: TRBJ2-7
CDR3 protein: CASSQATSGYGEQYF

V gene: TRBV18
J gene: TRBJ2-5
CDR3 protein: CASSPSETSLLEAQYF

V gene: TRBV6-5
J gene: TRBJ2-7
CDR3 protein: CASRPGQTYEQYF

V gene: TRBV25-1
J gene: TRBJ2-1
CDR3 protein: CASSSVPVGNEQFF

V gene: TRBV30
J gene: TRBJ2-7
CDR3 protein: CAWSVYLYKGTGSSYEQYF

V gene: TRBV14
J gene: TRBJ1-2
CDR3 protein: CASSEQQGPYGYTF

V gene: TRBV10-3
J gene: TRBJ1-5
CDR3 protein: CAISVSSDQPQHF

V gene: TRBV5-1
J gene: TRBJ2-3
CDR3 protein: CASSFPSGGTDTQYF

V gene: TRBV2
J gene: TRBJ1-4
CDR3 protein: CASTSRATNEKLFF

V gene: TRBV27
J gene: TRBJ1-1
CDR3 protein: CRSGDVNTEAFF

V gene: TRBV27
J gene: TRBJ1-2
CDR3 protein: CASSLLGGRNYGYTF

V gene: TRBV7-6
J gene: TRBJ2-1
CDR3 protein: CASSLVGTGGGNEQFF

V gene: TRBV29-1
J gene: TRBJ1-1
CDR3 protein: CSVVNPGWVTEAFF

V gene: TRBV7-9
J gene: TRBJ1-4
CDR3 protein: CASSLTRDSLEKLFF

V gene: TRBV7-2
J gene: TRBJ2-5
CDR3 protein: CASSLSGPLQETQYF

V gene: TRBV7-7
J gene: TRBJ2-1
CDR3 protein: CASSSGTGAYNEQFF

V gene: TRBV12-3/TRBV12-4
J gene: TRBJ1-1
CDR3 protein: CASRYRENTEAFF

V gene: TRBV7-9
J gene: TRBJ1-2
CDR3 protein: CASSLRARGTANNYGYTF

V gene: TRBV5-8
J gene: TRBJ1-4
CDR3 protein: CASTKADNEKLFF

V gene: TRBV15
J gene: TRBJ2-3
CDR3 protein: CATSSHPTFQGDTQYF

V gene: TRBV7-9
J gene: TRBJ1-1
CDR3 protein: CASSSFDSNTEAFF